The rows below give T cell receptor beta chains drawn from one sample of a study of shared clonotypes between healthy human individuals. The repertoire was sequenced with immunoSEQ multiplex PCR; TCRdb's copy has only in-frame clones and lacks some. The table records around 2.1 million clones, 90% to 95% of them present only once. The specimen sequenced was naive CD8+ T cells from PBMCs. These receptors came from a man younger than 35 in good health. Some clones in this sample may be carry-over from other donors' samples. The CDR3 runs from the conserved cysteine through the conserved F or W. A D gene is named only where the DNA matches it firmly. For some rows the clone size is stated as once, few or many, or as a class when expanded; others skip it.

d_gene: NA
abundance: NA
v_gene: TRBV19
j_gene: TRBJ1-1
CDR3nt: TGTGCCAGTAGAAGCGCGGGGTTTGAAGCTTTCTTT
CDR3aa: CASRSAGFEAFF

d_gene: NA
abundance: once
v_gene: TRBV19
j_gene: TRBJ1-5
CDR3nt: TGTGCCAGTATGGATTCGGATGGCCAGCCCCAGCATTTT
CDR3aa: CASMDSDGQPQHF

d_gene: NA
abundance: NA
v_gene: TRBV7-8
j_gene: TRBJ2-5
CDR3nt: TGTGCCAGCAGCTTAGGCCCGGGGACCTTGGAGACCCAGTACTTC
CDR3aa: CASSLGPGTLETQYF

d_gene: NA
abundance: NA
v_gene: TRBV6-1
j_gene: TRBJ1-2
CDR3nt: TGTGCCAGCAGTGAAGACGTCAGAATCTATGGCTACACCTTC
CDR3aa: CASSEDVRIYGYTF

d_gene: NA
abundance: NA
v_gene: TRBV12-2
j_gene: TRBJ1-5
CDR3nt: TGTGCAAGTCGCTTAAGGACAGGGGATAGCAATCAGCCCCAGCATTTT
CDR3aa: CASRLRTGDSNQPQHF

d_gene: NA
abundance: NA
v_gene: TRBV7-8
j_gene: TRBJ2-3
CDR3nt: TGTGCCAGCAGCCCCAGGGTGGGCACAGATACGCAGTATTTT
CDR3aa: CASSPRVGTDTQYF

d_gene: NA
abundance: NA
v_gene: TRBV27
j_gene: TRBJ1-5
CDR3nt: TGTGCCAGCAGTTTAGCTGGGACGGGTCAGCCCCAGCATTTT
CDR3aa: CASSLAGTGQPQHF

d_gene: TRBD1
abundance: NA
v_gene: TRBV27
j_gene: TRBJ2-3
CDR3nt: TGTGCCAGCAGCCGGGACAGGGGGCGTTCAGCCGCAGATACGCAGTATTTT
CDR3aa: CASSRDRGRSAADTQYF

d_gene: TRBD1
abundance: NA
v_gene: TRBV27
j_gene: TRBJ2-2
CDR3nt: TGTGCCAGCACCCCGGACAGGGATGCCGGGGAGCTGTTTTTT
CDR3aa: CASTPDRDAGELFF

d_gene: NA
abundance: NA
v_gene: TRBV14
j_gene: TRBJ1-2
CDR3nt: TGTGCCAGCAGCCAAGACATCAGAGCCTACTATGGCTACACCTTC
CDR3aa: CASSQDIRAYYGYTF

d_gene: TRBD1
abundance: NA
v_gene: TRBV10-2
j_gene: TRBJ1-2
CDR3nt: TGCGCCAGCAGAGGACAGGGCCCAAATGCCGCTTATGGCTACACCTTC
CDR3aa: CASRGQGPNAAYGYTF

d_gene: NA
abundance: NA
v_gene: TRBV6-5
j_gene: TRBJ2-2
CDR3nt: TGTGCCAGCAGCAGGGGGGCCGGGGAGCTGTTTTTT
CDR3aa: CASSRGAGELFF

d_gene: NA
abundance: NA
v_gene: TRBV19
j_gene: TRBJ2-2
CDR3nt: TGTGCCAGTAGTTGGACGGGGAACACCGGGGAGCTGTTTTTT
CDR3aa: CASSWTGNTGELFF

d_gene: TRBD1
abundance: NA
v_gene: TRBV30
j_gene: TRBJ2-7
CDR3nt: TGTGCCTGGAGCGAACTACTCTGGGACAGGGAAGGTTACGAGCAGTACTTC
CDR3aa: CAWSELLWDREGYEQYF